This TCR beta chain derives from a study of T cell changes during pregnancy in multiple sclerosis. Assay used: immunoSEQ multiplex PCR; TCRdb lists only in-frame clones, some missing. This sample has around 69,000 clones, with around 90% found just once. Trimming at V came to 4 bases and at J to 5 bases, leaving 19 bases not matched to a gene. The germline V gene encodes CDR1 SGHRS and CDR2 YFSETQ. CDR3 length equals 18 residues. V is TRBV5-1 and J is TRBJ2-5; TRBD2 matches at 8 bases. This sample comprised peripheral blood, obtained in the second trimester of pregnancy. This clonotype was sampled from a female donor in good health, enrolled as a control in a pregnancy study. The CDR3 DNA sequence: TGCGCCAGCAGCCCTTCGGGGGCGGGGGGATCCTCTGGGGAGACCCAGTACTTC. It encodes CASSPSGAGGSSGETQYF.